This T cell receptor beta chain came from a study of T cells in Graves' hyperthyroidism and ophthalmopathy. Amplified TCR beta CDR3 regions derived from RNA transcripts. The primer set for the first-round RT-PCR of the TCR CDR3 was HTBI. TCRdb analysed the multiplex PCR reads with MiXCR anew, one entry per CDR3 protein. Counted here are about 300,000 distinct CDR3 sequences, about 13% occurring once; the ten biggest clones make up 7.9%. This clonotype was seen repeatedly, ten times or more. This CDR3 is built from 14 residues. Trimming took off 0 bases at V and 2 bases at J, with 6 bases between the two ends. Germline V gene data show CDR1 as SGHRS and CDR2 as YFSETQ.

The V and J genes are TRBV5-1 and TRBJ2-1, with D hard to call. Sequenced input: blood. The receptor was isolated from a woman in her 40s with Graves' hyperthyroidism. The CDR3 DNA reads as TGCGCCAGCAGCTTGGCCAGAGCCTACAATGAGCAGTTCTTC. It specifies CASSLARAYNEQFF.